Listed below are T cell receptor beta chains from one sample, sequenced in a study of cytomegalovirus exposure and HLA in healthy donors. Libraries were prepared by immunoSEQ multiplex PCR; TCRdb keeps only in-frame clonotypes and omits some of them. The sample holds about 76,000 clones, roughly 76% seen once. Input material: PBMCs. The receptors derive from a male donor in good health and CMV-seropositive. Both conserved end residues are trimmed from each CDR3.

>TRBV4-2
ASRSVAGTSGADTQY
>TRBV20-1
SAKLAYGYT
>TRBV2
ASREDREDQPQH
>TRBV10-3
AISEDSHNEQF
>TRBV7-9
SSSLPPLRGDRNTGELF
>TRBV5-4
ASSRGITYEQY
>TRBV13
ASSLVPTRYQSYEQY
>TRBV19
ASSIRGPNQPQH
>TRBV5-5
ASNPFLNGNSPLH
>TRBV18
ASSRGAMDEKLF
>TRBV5-1
ASSPGQGLVYGYT
>TRBV5-1
ASSIGQVDLNTEAF
>TRBV12-5
ASGLETGNTEAF
>TRBV19
ASSIAAALTNPYEQY
>TRBV9
ASSKGRGWVGTDTQY
>TRBV6-5
ASRLAGGYT
>TRBV28
ASEQGYGYT
>TRBV6-7
ASSYSHRVYEQF
>TRBV6-1
ASSEGLAEHYEQY
>TRBV19
ASTGGANGKNIQY
>TRBV30
AWSVQGGGEKLF
>TRBV7-3
ASSLSGVNTGELF
>TRBV18
ASSRGQGNSPLH
>TRBV5-6
ASSWDWVAGGPKTQY
>TRBV4-2
ASRSSGTGTSSLH
>TRBV5-1
ASSFNSRTGGEKLF
>TRBV27
ASSPRTGGAETQY
>TRBV19
ASRTDRGQPQH
>TRBV5-1
ASSGGSGAITDTQY
>TRBV6-1
ASSVQQGDTEAF
>TRBV19
ASSLQGAADTQY
>TRBV5-6
ASSSNGGGVMETQY
>TRBV9
ASSVVGQGSYGYT
>TRBV27
ASSFRESAEAF
>TRBV4-2
ASSQDGGQGAAF
>TRBV10-3
AISEGGQIETQY
>TRBV11-2
ASSSPGQPSPLH
>TRBV1
TSSHLGTSGYQETQY
>TRBV5-6
ASSHGLAGNTGELF
>TRBV7-9
ASSLVAFGAKNIQY
>TRBV7-7
ASSEGQAPETQY
>TRBV2
ASTRLRGETQY
>TRBV6-6
ASTLTGGGYGYT
>TRBV30
AWSVRGFGVAF